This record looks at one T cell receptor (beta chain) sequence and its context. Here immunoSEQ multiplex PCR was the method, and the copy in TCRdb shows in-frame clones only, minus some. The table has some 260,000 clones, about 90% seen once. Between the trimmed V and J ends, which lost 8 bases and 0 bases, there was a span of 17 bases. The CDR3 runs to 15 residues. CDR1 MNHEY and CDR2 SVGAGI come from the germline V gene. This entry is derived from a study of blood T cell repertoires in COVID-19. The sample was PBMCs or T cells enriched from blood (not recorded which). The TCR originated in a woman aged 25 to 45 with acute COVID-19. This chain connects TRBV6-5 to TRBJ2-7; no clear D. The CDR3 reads CASGPSGINSYEQYF. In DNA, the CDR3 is TGTGCCAGCGGGCCCTCAGGAATAAACTCCTACGAGCAGTACTTC.